This T cell receptor beta chain is from a study of CD8 T cells in ankylosing spondylitis. V shed 3 bases and J shed 10 bases, with 10 bases lying between them. Germline V gene sequence: CDR1 MGHDK, CDR2 SYGVNS. The CDR3 sequence is 12 residues long. Study conclusions and caveats: Disease-linked clones reportedly showed significant enrichment in matched ankylosing spondylitis synovial fluid. Researchers report that disease-linked clones proved CD8+ and relatively rare in peripheral blood.

Comments on this clonotype: Its specificity is unknown.

Quantitative 5'-RACE with molecular barcodes was used to make the TCR beta libraries. Each CDR3 protein gets one entry after TCRdb re-called the 5' RACE reads with MiXCR. The table shows around 340,000 distinct CDR3 sequences, with 20% occurring only once. Sequenced input: blood, either unsorted or a sorted T cell fraction (not recorded which). The sequence came from a male donor with ankylosing spondylitis or in good health (not recorded which). V is TRBV25-1 and J is TRBJ2-1, with a tentative D call TRBD2 (6 bases). The CDR3 DNA follows: TGTGCCAGCAGTGATAGGGAGGCCGAGCAGTTCTTC. The encoded protein is CASSDREAEQFF.